These 22 T cell receptor beta chains share one sample of origin, sequenced in a study of T cell responses to AZD1222 COVID-19 vaccine. Generated by immunoSEQ multiplex PCR, the TCRdb table keeps only in-frame clones and is missing some. The repertoire holds 110,000 to 150,000 clones, with about 92% as singletons. This material consisted of peripheral blood, taken on day 0 of AZD1222 vaccination. The receptors shown here come from an adult in good health.

This rearrangement joins TRBV7-9 to TRBJ1-1; D not resolved. The CDR3 spans 12 residues. Germline V gene sequence: CDR1 SEHNR, CDR2 FQNEAQ (reference sequence). V was clipped by 5 bases and J by 6 bases, with 10 bases between them. Here the CDR3 reads CASSVVGAEAFF. The CDR3 nucleotides are TGTGCCAGCAGCGTTGTGGGAGCTGAAGCTTTCTTT.

The chain is built from TRBV24-1 and TRBJ1-4, with a weak D call TRBD1 (6 bases). V lost 7 bases, J lost 0 bases, and 14 bases lay in between. This CDR3 is built from 16 residues. Germline CDR1 KGHDR, CDR2 SFDVKD. The CDR3 spells CATSPEGGATNEKLFF. The CDR3 DNA sequence: TGTGCCACCAGCCCCGAAGGGGGGGCAACTAATGAAAAACTGTTTTTT.

The V and J genes are TRBV10-3 and TRBJ1-6; weak D call: TRBD1 (6 bases). Germline V gives CDR1 ENHRY, CDR2 SYGVKD. The CDR3 has 13 amino acids. The V and J ends lost 9 bases and 6 bases respectively, with 12 bases between them. In nucleotides, the CDR3 is TGTGCCATAAGGACAGACTTTAATTCACCCCTCCACTTT. This sequence encodes CAIRTDFNSPLHF.

In DNA form, the CDR3 reads TGTGCCAGCAGCTGGACAGTGAACAATGAGCAGTTCTTC. Translated, it gives CASSWTVNNEQFF. The chain employs TRBV5-5 and TRBJ2-1, with D possibly matching TRBD1 (6 bases). With 3 bases removed from V and 5 bases from J, the gap between germline ends came to 9 bases. CDR1 is SGHKS, CDR2 YYEKEE, per germline (reference sequence). The CDR3 has 13 residues.

The chain couples TRBV5-4 to TRBJ1-6; TRBD1 might be the D (6 bases). Germline V gene lookup returns CDR1 SGHNT and CDR2 YYREEE (reference sequence). This CDR3 comprises 15 residues. V was clipped by 0 bases and J by 9 bases, with 13 bases between them. The CDR3 region is CASSLEGGRISPLHF. The CDR3 nucleotides are TGTGCCAGCAGCTTGGAAGGGGGGCGCATTTCACCCCTCCACTTT.

The gene calls are TRBV28 and TRBJ1-4, with a weak D call TRBD1 (5 bases). CDR1 MDHEN and CDR2 SYDVKM come from the germline V gene. V dropped 4 bases and J dropped 7 bases, with 19 bases sitting between them. CDR3 length: 16 residues. The CDR3 loop is CASSSSGRGKGEKLFF. The CDR3 nucleotides read TGTGCCAGCAGTTCTAGTGGACGGGGGAAGGGTGAAAAACTGTTTTTT.

This clone has just a few counts. Written as DNA, the CDR3 is TGTGCCAGCAGCTTCCGGGGCGAAGCGAAGCAGTTCTTC. This encodes CASSFRGEAKQFF. The gene calls are TRBV7-3 and TRBJ2-1; D possibly matches TRBD1 or TRBD2 (5 bases each). V was shortened by 3 bases and J by 11 bases, with 14 bases between the two germline ends. This CDR3 contains 13 residues. Germline assignment: CDR1 SGHTA and CDR2 FQGTGA.

The chain carries TRBV6-5 and TRBJ2-1; 8 bases line up with TRBD2. From germline, CDR1 is MNHEY and CDR2 SVGAGI. CDR3 length: 15 amino acids. The V and J ends lost 2 bases and 8 bases, in that order; junction bases with no gene match: 8. The CDR3 protein is CASSYVGGVRDEQFF. In DNA form, the CDR3 reads TGTGCCAGCAGTTACGTCGGGGGGGTCAGGGATGAGCAGTTCTTC.

The chain employs TRBV9 and TRBJ2-1; 10 positions match TRBD2. From germline, CDR1 is SGDLS and CDR2 YYNGEE. The CDR3 consists of 16 residues. V lost 0 bases to trimming and J lost 5 bases; unmatched junction nucleotides: 5. This chain's CDR3 is CASSVVGAGGNNEQFF. The CDR3 region has the DNA TGTGCCAGCAGCGTAGTAGGAGCGGGGGGGAACAATGAGCAGTTCTTC.

This chain joins TRBV29-1 and TRBJ1-5, with D perhaps TRBD1 (6 bases). Trimming took off 5 bases at V and 4 bases at J, with 18 bases between the two ends. Germline values: CDR1 SQVTM, CDR2 ANQGSEA. This CDR3 region has 15 residues. CDR3 in DNA: TGCAGCGTTTCCATTGCGGACAGTAATAATCAGCCCCAGCATTTT. It codes for CSVSIADSNNQPQHF.

This rearrangement joins TRBV4-3 to TRBJ2-1; no clear D. The V end was cut by 0 bases, the J end by 0 bases, with 9 bases between. Per the germline V gene, CDR1 is LGHNA and CDR2 is YSLEER. The CDR3 has 16 residues. Written as DNA, the CDR3 is TGCGCCAGCAGCCAAGAGCCCCATAGCTCCTACAATGAGCAGTTCTTC. It yields the protein CASSQEPHSSYNEQFF.

The chain recombines TRBV20-1 with TRBJ2-5, with 9 bases identical to TRBD2. V was pared by 3 bases and J by 1 base, with 3 bases of the junction left unmatched. The CDR3 sequence is 14 residues long. Looked up from germline, CDR1 is DFQATT and CDR2 is SNEGSKA (reference sequence). For the CDR3, the DNA is TGCAGTGCTAGTGTAGCGGGGGTCCAAGAGACCCAGTACTTC. It yields the protein CSASVAGVQETQYF.

This chain connects TRBV19 to TRBJ2-6, with D possibly TRBD1 on 5 matching bases. Germline loops: CDR1 LNHDA, CDR2 SQIVND (reference sequence). Trimming removed 8 bases at V and 0 bases at J, with 8 bases between. This CDR3 is 14 amino acids long. The CDR3 DNA follows: TGTGCCAGTCTCCAGGGCTCTGGGGCCAACGTCCTGACTTTC. Translation: CASLQGSGANVLTF.

The V call is TRBV7-9, the J call TRBJ1-1; D is undetermined. The CDR3 spans 13 residues. Looked up from germline, CDR1 is SEHNR and CDR2 is FQNEAQ (reference sequence). Trimming removed 7 bases at V and 6 bases at J, with 15 bases between. CDR3 sequence: CASTRTGGPEAFF. The DNA of the CDR3 is TGTGCCAGCACCCGGACGGGCGGACCTGAAGCTTTCTTT.

V gene TRBV1 combines with J gene TRBJ1-2; TRBD1, as called in the table, went unchecked against the DNA. TRBV1 is a listed pseudogene. CDR3 length: 18 residues. CDR3 nucleotide sequence: TGCACCAGCAGCCATAATCCCCCCGACAGGGTCCGCGCTAGAGGCTACACCTTC. Translating gives CTSSHNPPDRVRARGYTF.

V usage is TRBV12-3 or TRBV12-4 and J usage is TRBJ1-1; 7 nucleotides line up with TRBD1. J lost 11 bases, V lost 3 bases, and 9 bases had no gene match. This CDR3 is 13 amino acids long. The CDR3 region is CASSFGATGEAFF. The CDR3 bases are TGTGCCAGCAGTTTTGGAGCCACAGGGGAGGCTTTCTTT.

V and J are TRBV24-1 and TRBJ2-5; 14 bases agree with TRBD2. The CDR3 sequence is 16 residues long. The V gene's germline CDR1 is KGHDR and CDR2 SFDVKD. V shed 4 bases, J shed 5 bases, and the junction held 5 bases outside the gene matches. Here the CDR3 DNA reads TGTGCCACCAGTGACCCGGGGACTAGCGGGGGTGAGACCCAGTACTTC. Translating it yields CATSDPGTSGGETQYF.

This CDR3 is CASSFQGNQPQHF. The CDR3 DNA follows: TGTGCCAGCAGTTTCCAGGGCAATCAGCCCCAGCATTTT. The chain employs TRBV12-3 or TRBV12-4 and TRBJ1-5, with no clear D. CDR3 length: 13 amino acids. V dropped 3 bases and J dropped 2 bases, with 5 bases sitting between them.

The chain carries TRBV6-5 and TRBJ1-2; a weak D match, TRBD1 (6 bases). Trimming took 2 bases from V and 6 from J, leaving 10 bases between them. CDR3 length equals 13 residues. Germline lookup yields CDR1 MNHEY and CDR2 SVGAGI. CDR3 nucleotides: TGTGCCAGCAGTTACGCGGGGGGCAATGGCTACACCTTC. Amino acids: CASSYAGGNGYTF.

This chain connects TRBV7-8 to TRBJ1-4, with D unclear. The CDR3 has 14 residues. Trimming pared 7 bases from V and 8 bases from J, leaving 17 bases between. The germline CDR1 and CDR2 sequences are SGHVS and FQNEAQ. CDR3 sequence (DNA): TGTGCCAGCACCCCGTTGGGCCAGGCGGAAAAACTGTTTTTT. Amino acid sequence: CASTPLGQAEKLFF.

The chain combines TRBV18 with TRBJ2-6, with D possibly matching TRBD2 (5 bases). V lost 8 bases and J 0 bases, leaving 17 bases between the germline ends. This CDR3 has 17 amino acids. In germline, CDR1 is KGHSH, CDR2 LQKENI. CDR3 sequence reads: CASVSEAPLSGANVLTF. CDR3 DNA sequence: TGTGCCAGCGTCTCGGAGGCCCCCCTCTCTGGGGCCAACGTCCTGACTTTC.

This chain joins TRBV19 and TRBJ1-2, with D perhaps matching TRBD1 (5 bases). Trimming took off 3 bases at V and 5 bases at J, with 7 bases between the two ends. Germline-derived CDR1 and CDR2 are LNHDA and SQIVND (reference sequence). This CDR3 has 12 residues. CDR3 sequence (DNA): TGTGCCAGTAGTATGGGGCAGTATGGCTACACCTTC. It codes for CASSMGQYGYTF.